Shown below are 25 T cell receptor beta chains from a single sample sequenced in a study of blood T cell repertoires in COVID-19. Data came from immunoSEQ multiplex PCR; TCRdb stores just in-frame clones and leaves some out. Here the sample spans roughly 230,000 clones, approximately 85% being singletons. The sequencing input was PBMCs or T cells enriched from blood (not recorded which). These receptors originate from a woman aged 50 to 60 who had been exposed to COVID-19.

The rearrangement links TRBV7-2 to TRBJ1-1; D is uncertain. The CDR3 has 12 amino acids. Trimming stripped 1 base from V and 11 bases from J, with 11 bases between. Germline CDR1 reads SGHTA; CDR2 reads FQGNSA. The chain's CDR3 is CASSLVAGAAFF. DNA of the CDR3: TGTGCCAGCAGCTTAGTTGCGGGAGCGGCTTTCTTT.

The chain joins TRBV19 to TRBJ2-1; 11 nucleotides agree with TRBD2. This CDR3 has 17 residues. Losses at the gene ends were 2 bases for V and 7 bases for J; bases not matched to a gene: 10. CDR1 and CDR2 from the germline V gene are LNHDA and SQIVND (reference sequence). The CDR3 sequence: CASSIQRLAGTGNEQFF. The CDR3 DNA reads TGTGCCAGTAGTATACAGCGACTAGCGGGGACAGGGAATGAGCAGTTCTTC.

The chain recombines TRBV2 with TRBJ1-2; D not resolved. This CDR3 has 13 amino acids. Germline assignment: CDR1 SNHLY and CDR2 FYNNEI. Trimming shortened V by 4 bases and J by 6 bases, and 12 bases separated the two germline ends. The CDR3 coding sequence is TGTGCCAGCAGTGCGGGGAGGATGGATGGCTACACCTTC. This sequence encodes CASSAGRMDGYTF.

The gene calls are TRBV3-1 (or the pseudogene TRBV3-2) and TRBJ1-1; perhaps TRBD1 as D (5 bases). In germline, CDR1 is LGHDT, CDR2 YNNKEL (reference sequence). There are 14 residues in the CDR3. Trimming took off 4 bases at V and 0 bases at J, with 9 bases between the two ends. CDR3: CASSRPGVNTEAFF. The CDR3 nucleotides are TGTGCCAGCAGCCGACCGGGGGTGAACACTGAAGCTTTCTTT.

The chain recombines TRBV9 with TRBJ2-2; TRBD2 aligns across 12 bases. The germline CDR1 and CDR2 sequences are SGDLS and YYNGEE. V shed 4 bases, J shed 7 bases, and the junction held 5 bases outside the gene matches. The CDR3 has 15 residues. In nucleotides, the CDR3 is TGTGCCAGCAGCTCCCGGACTAGCGGGGACGGGGAGCTGTTTTTT. The encoded protein is CASSSRTSGDGELFF.

The chain is built from TRBV6-6 and TRBJ1-5; TRBD1 agrees at 10 bases. After removal of 7 bases from V and 6 bases from J, the junction contained 6 bases not matched to a gene. The CDR3 contains 14 residues. Germline lookup yields CDR1 MNHNY and CDR2 SVGAGI (reference sequence). This CDR3 is CASTGQGGFQPQHF. The CDR3 DNA sequence: TGTGCCAGCACCGGACAGGGGGGGTTTCAGCCCCAGCATTTT.

In its sample, this clone was seen once. V and J are TRBV5-1 and TRBJ2-7; 15 bases map to TRBD2. The CDR3 runs 15 residues. Looked up from germline, CDR1 is SGHRS and CDR2 is YFSETQ. Trimming at V came to 4 bases and at J to 7 bases, leaving 6 bases not matched to a gene. The chain's CDR3 is CASSQRTSGGAEQYF. In DNA, the CDR3 is TGCGCCAGCAGCCAAAGGACTAGCGGGGGGGCTGAGCAGTACTTC. Using reference TRBV5-1 and TRBJ2-7 for the parts outside the CDR3, the full variable domain is KAGVTQTPRYLIKTRGQQVTLSCSPISGHRSVSWYQQTPGQGLQFLFEYFSETQRNKGNFPGRFSGRQFSNSRSEMNVSTLELGDSALYLCASSQRTSGGAEQYFGPGTRLTVT.

DNA for the CDR3: TGTGCCAGCAGTTTTCGCGGGAGCTACGAGCAGTACTTC. Translated: CASSFRGSYEQYF. The genes are TRBV5-8 and TRBJ2-7, with 7 bases identical to TRBD2. The CDR3 runs 13 residues. J lost 3 bases, V lost 5 bases, and 5 bases had no gene match. Germline values: CDR1 SGHTS, CDR2 YDEGEE.

This clone was recorded once. This chain uses TRBV19 with TRBJ1-1, with 8 bases that match TRBD1. Trimming removed 5 bases from V and 5 bases from J; junction bases left unmatched: 4. CDR1 is LNHDA and CDR2 is SQIVND in the germline V gene (reference sequence). The CDR3 has 13 residues. CDR3 coding DNA: TGTGCCAGTAGTCAAACAGGGGGGACTGAAGCTTTCTTT. This codes for CASSQTGGTEAFF.

This chain uses TRBV6-5 with TRBJ1-5; D is possibly TRBD1 (6 bases). Trimming left V 6 bases short and J 8 bases short, with 11 bases between. Germline CDR1 is MNHEY and CDR2 is SVGAGI. The CDR3 covers 12 residues. CDR3: CASRQGSEPQHF. The CDR3 DNA sequence: TGTGCCAGCAGACAGGGCTCGGAGCCCCAGCATTTT.

The chain employs TRBV6-2 or TRBV6-3 and TRBJ1-1; D may be TRBD1 (5 bases). Trimming took 5 bases from V and 3 from J, leaving 10 bases between them. Germline CDR1 is MNHEY and CDR2 is SVGEGT. There are 13 residues in the CDR3. The DNA of the CDR3 is TGTGCCAGCAGTCCGACAGCCTACACTGAAGCTTTCTTT. The encoded protein is CASSPTAYTEAFF.

J is TRBJ2-3 and V is TRBV9; 9 nucleotides agree with TRBD2. The germline V gene encodes CDR1 SGDLS and CDR2 YYNGEE. The ends lost 4 bases at V and 3 bases at J; junction bases unmatched: 6. The CDR3 runs 15 residues. CDR3 sequence: CASSRGTSSTDTQYF. For the CDR3, the DNA is TGTGCCAGCAGCAGAGGGACTAGCAGTACAGATACGCAGTATTTT.

The chain combines TRBV19 with TRBJ2-7; 7 bases match TRBD2. Trimming took 4 bases from V and 5 from J; bases not matched to a gene: 8. CDR1 and CDR2 from the germline V gene are LNHDA and SQIVND (reference sequence). This CDR3 has 14 amino acids. This CDR3 is CASSSSTSVNEQYF. In nucleotides, the CDR3 is TGTGCCAGTAGTAGTAGCACTAGCGTAAACGAGCAGTACTTC.

The chain employs TRBV29-1 and TRBJ1-2; the match to TRBD1 covers 7 bases. This CDR3 comprises 11 residues. CDR1 is SQVTM and CDR2 is ANQGSEA in the germline V gene. J lost 3 bases, V lost 6 bases, and 1 base had no gene match. CDR3 sequence reads: CSVDRYYGYTF. For the CDR3, the DNA is TGCAGCGTGGACAGGTACTATGGCTACACCTTC. Full variable domain (missing parts from reference TRBV29-1 and TRBJ1-2): SAVISQKPSRDICQRGTSLTIQCQVDSQVTMMFWYRQQPGQSLTLIATANQGSEATYESGFVIDKFPISRPNLTFSTLTVSNMSPEDSSIYLCSVDRYYGYTFGSGTRLTVV.

The chain recombines TRBV5-1 with TRBJ2-7, with 13 bases fitting TRBD2. J was trimmed by 6 bases and V by 4 bases; bases with no gene match: 4. Germline V lookup: CDR1 SGHRS, CDR2 YFSETQ. The CDR3 is 14 amino acids. The CDR3 spells CASSRLAGGIEQYF. The CDR3 DNA reads TGCGCCAGCAGCCGACTAGCGGGAGGAATCGAGCAGTACTTC.

This rearrangement joins TRBV18 to TRBJ2-7; TRBD1 matches 9 bases. The CDR3 runs 15 residues. Germline CDR1 is KGHSH and CDR2 is LQKENI. V trimming: 5 bases; J trimming: 3 bases; junction bases outside the gene matches: 8. The CDR3 DNA is TGTGCCAGCTCAACGGGACAGGGAGGCATCTACGAGCAGTACTTC. Translation: CASSTGQGGIYEQYF.

The genes are TRBV5-1 and TRBJ2-7; D may be TRBD1 (6 bases). The CDR3 loop spans 15 amino acids. V was shortened by 4 bases and J by 6 bases, with 20 bases between the two germline ends. CDR1 is SGHRS and CDR2 is YFSETQ in the germline V gene. The CDR3 sequence is CASSPRSDSTAEQYF. CDR3 DNA sequence: TGCGCCAGCAGCCCCCGCTCGGACAGTACAGCCGAGCAGTACTTC.

V gene TRBV19 combines with J gene TRBJ1-2; tentative D call: TRBD1 (5 bases). CDR3 size: 14 residues. The germline V gene encodes CDR1 LNHDA and CDR2 SQIVND (reference sequence). V was trimmed by 2 bases and J by 6 bases, leaving 13 bases between them. The CDR3 is CASSITNQGHGYTF. The CDR3 DNA reads TGTGCCAGTAGTATAACAAACCAGGGCCATGGCTACACCTTC. The variable domain in full, with the rest retrieved from reference TRBV19 and TRBJ1-2, is DGGITQSPKYLFRKEGQNVTLSCEQNLNHDAMYWYRQDPGQGLRLIYYSQIVNDFQKGDIAEGYSVSREKKESFPLTVTSAQKNPTAFYLCASSITNQGHGYTFGSGTRLTVV.

The gene calls are TRBV30 and TRBJ1-2; 11 positions agree with TRBD1. The V gene's germline CDR1 is GTSNPN and CDR2 SVGIG (reference sequence). CDR3 length equals 13 residues. Unmatched junction bases numbered 3, after V lost 2 bases and J lost 7 bases. The CDR3 region is CAWSTGTGGGYTF. As DNA, the CDR3 is TGTGCCTGGAGTACCGGGACAGGGGGTGGCTACACCTTC.

This chain connects TRBV6-5 to TRBJ1-2; D is perhaps TRBD1 (6 bases). The V and J ends lost 7 bases and 6 bases respectively, with 12 bases between them. This CDR3 contains 12 residues. Germline CDR1 reads MNHEY; CDR2 reads SVGAGI. CDR3 residues: CASTPNRDGYTF. CDR3 in DNA: TGTGCCAGCACCCCAAACAGGGATGGCTACACCTTC.

This clone was found many times. The chain employs TRBV7-6 and TRBJ1-4; D perhaps matches TRBD1 (5 bases). This CDR3 contains 15 residues. Trimming shortened V by 7 bases and J by 3 bases, and 15 bases separated the two germline ends. Germline values: CDR1 SGHVS, CDR2 FNYEAQ. In nucleotides, the CDR3 is TGTGCCAGCACCCTTACCGGGGGGGCTAATGAAAAACTGTTTTTT. As protein: CASTLTGGANEKLFF.

The chain links TRBV7-9 to TRBJ1-1, with a weak D call TRBD1 (6 bases). The CDR3 spans 15 residues. Germline V gene data show CDR1 as SEHNR and CDR2 as FQNEAQ (reference sequence). V dropped 3 bases and J dropped 2 bases, with 13 bases sitting between them. CDR3 residues: CASSFLGGANTEAFF. Written as DNA, the CDR3 is TGTGCCAGCAGCTTTCTTGGGGGGGCTAACACTGAAGCTTTCTTT.

The chain links TRBV3-1 (or the pseudogene TRBV3-2) to TRBJ2-3; TRBD1 might be the D (7 bases). The CDR3 runs 15 residues. CDR1 is LGHDT, CDR2 YNNKEL, per germline (reference sequence). Trimming shortened V by 5 bases and J by 4 bases, and 16 bases separated the two germline ends. This CDR3 is CASSTRQGGPDTQYF. In DNA form, the CDR3 reads TGTGCCAGCAGCACCCGCCAGGGGGGCCCAGATACGCAGTATTTT.

The chain employs TRBV2 and TRBJ2-3; D uncertain. Germline loops: CDR1 SNHLY, CDR2 FYNNEI. The V end lost 7 bases, the J end lost 0 bases, and 11 bases lay between the germline ends. The CDR3 has 14 residues. CDR3 sequence reads: CASKAQVSTDTQYF. The CDR3 DNA follows: TGTGCCAGCAAGGCCCAGGTTAGCACAGATACGCAGTATTTT.

The chain links TRBV27 to TRBJ2-7; the D gene is possibly TRBD2 (5 bases). Looked up from germline, CDR1 is MNHEY and CDR2 is SMNVEV (reference sequence). The CDR3 sequence is 14 residues long. V lost 3 bases and J 2 bases, leaving 11 bases between the germline ends. CDR3 sequence: CASSFEGSAYEQYF. The DNA for the CDR3 is TGTGCCAGCAGTTTTGAGGGATCGGCCTACGAGCAGTACTTC.